Presented here are 25 T cell receptor beta chains from one specimen sequenced in a study of vaccination effects on CD4 cells after COVID-19. Produced via immunoSEQ multiplex PCR; TCRdb's table is partial and in-frame only. Of about 64,000 clones in the sample, under 80% were seen once. These receptors' antigens are unknown. Having been cultured for about 10 days, the cells underwent CD4+ T cell isolation. The sample here was CD4+ T cells from PBMCs cultured without peptide, taken before COVID-19 vaccination. The source is a human donor who had a prior SARS-CoV-2 infection.

The CDR3 spells CASSFDSPRITDTQYF. Written as DNA, the CDR3 is TGCGCCAGCAGCTTTGACTCCCCTAGGATCACAGATACGCAGTATTTT. The rearrangement uses TRBV5-1 and TRBJ2-3; D call uncertain. The CDR3 runs to 16 residues. V was pared by 2 bases and J by 2 bases, with 15 bases between. Germline V gene lookup returns CDR1 SGHRS and CDR2 YFSETQ.

There are a few counts of this clone. This chain connects TRBV6-5 to TRBJ2-7, with D unresolved. The CDR3 sequence is 13 residues long. CDR1 MNHEY and CDR2 SVGAGI come from the germline V gene. The V end lost 0 bases, the J end lost 2 bases, and 5 bases lay between the germline ends. The CDR3 region has the DNA TGTGCCAGCAGTTACTCTAGGGCCTACGAGCAGTACTTC. This translates into CASSYSRAYEQYF.

The chain has TRBV4-2 and TRBJ2-1, with a possible D match to TRBD2 (6 bases). CDR1 is LGHNA and CDR2 is YNFKEQ in the germline V gene. The length of the CDR3 is 15 residues. V lost 1 base to trimming and J lost 7 bases, with 14 bases between them. CDR3 sequence (DNA): TGTGCCAGCAGCCAAGTCCCGGCAGGGAGGAATGAGCAGTTCTTC. Its protein is CASSQVPAGRNEQFF.

This clone was recorded only once. The V gene is TRBV30, the J gene TRBJ1-2, with a weak D call TRBD1 (6 bases). V was clipped by 3 bases and J by 7 bases, with 18 bases between them. Germline V lookup: CDR1 GTSNPN, CDR2 SVGIG (reference sequence). The CDR3 has 14 residues. The CDR3 protein is CAWRESGGKGGYTF. The CDR3 DNA reads as TGTGCCTGGAGGGAAAGCGGGGGCAAGGGTGGCTACACCTTC. Full variable domain (missing parts from reference TRBV30 and TRBJ1-2): SQTIHQWPATLVQPVGSPLSLECTVEGTSNPNLYWYRQAAGRGLQLLFYSVGIGQISSEVPQNLSASRPQDRQFILSSKKLLLSDSGFYLCAWRESGGKGGYTFGSGTRLTVV.

The genes are TRBV19 and TRBJ1-6; D gene uncertain. The CDR3 has 15 amino acids. Germline CDR1 and CDR2: LNHDA and SQIVND (reference sequence). The V end lost 5 bases, the J end lost 6 bases, and 14 bases lay between the germline ends. This chain's CDR3 is CASSGSSGFNSPLHF. For the CDR3, the DNA is TGTGCCAGTAGTGGTAGTTCCGGGTTTAATTCACCCCTCCACTTT.

This clone was detected a few times. This chain joins TRBV7-9 and TRBJ2-1, with D maybe TRBD1 (6 bases). The CDR3 totals 13 residues. Per the germline V gene, CDR1 is SEHNR and CDR2 is FQNEAQ (reference sequence). Trimming removed 4 bases from V and 5 bases from J, with 9 bases in between. The CDR3 is CASSSPGDNEQFF. In DNA, the CDR3 is TGTGCCAGCAGCTCACCAGGGGACAATGAGCAGTTCTTC. The whole variable domain, filled in from reference TRBV7-9 and TRBJ2-1, reads DTGVSQNPRHKITKRGQNVTFRCDPISEHNRLYWYRQTLGQGPEFLTYFQNEAQLEKSRLLSDRFSAERPKGSFSTLEIQRTEQGDSAMYLCASSSPGDNEQFFGPGTRLTVL.

J is TRBJ2-7 and V is TRBV11-3; D ambiguous. With 6 bases removed from V and 0 bases from J, the gap between germline ends came to 6 bases. The CDR3 sequence is 12 residues long. Germline CDR1 SGHNT, CDR2 YENEEA. This CDR3 reads CASRQSSYEQYF. The CDR3 DNA reads TGTGCCAGCAGACAGAGCTCCTACGAGCAGTACTTC.

This chain links TRBV19 with TRBJ2-2; 7 nucleotides align to TRBD1. V lost 7 bases and J lost 0; bases outside the gene matches: 5. CDR1 is LNHDA and CDR2 is SQIVND in the germline V gene (reference sequence). This CDR3 contains 15 residues. The DNA of the CDR3 is TGTGCCAGTATTCCAGGGACAGCGAACACCGGGGAGCTGTTTTTT. This translates into CASIPGTANTGELFF.

This clone came up a few times. This chain's CDR3 is CASSQALAGGTHEQYF. CDR3 coding DNA: TGTGCCAGCAGCCAAGCCCTAGCGGGAGGGACTCACGAGCAGTACTTC. The rearrangement joins TRBV4-2 to TRBJ2-7, with 12 bases that match TRBD2. Unmatched junction bases numbered 6, after V lost 1 base and J lost 5 bases. Looked up from germline, CDR1 is LGHNA and CDR2 is YNFKEQ. The CDR3 spans 16 residues.

This clone was seen once. The rearrangement uses TRBV4-2 and TRBJ2-1; 11 bases are a match to TRBD2. Germline CDR1 and CDR2: LGHNA and YNFKEQ. V lost 1 base and J lost 4; bases outside the gene matches: 3. This CDR3 is 16 amino acids long. The CDR3 bases are TGTGCCAGCAGCCAAGGCACTAGCGGGAGATACAATGAGCAGTTCTTC. Translation gives CASSQGTSGRYNEQFF.

The V call is TRBV5-4, the J call TRBJ2-2; 12 positions agree with TRBD2. This CDR3 has 17 residues. Germline trimming cut 4 bases from V and 3 bases from J; bases unmatched to any gene: 7. The germline CDR1 and CDR2 sequences are SGHNT and YYREEE (reference sequence). CDR3 protein: CASSKDLAGGDTGELFF. The CDR3 DNA follows: TGTGCCAGCAGCAAGGATCTAGCGGGGGGGGACACCGGGGAGCTGTTTTTT.

The V call is TRBV10-3, the J call TRBJ2-5, with D tentatively TRBD1 or TRBD2 (5 bases each). V lost 6 bases and J lost 2, with 10 bases in between. The CDR3 consists of 13 residues. Germline CDR1 is ENHRY and CDR2 is SYGVKD. The CDR3 protein is CAISGTRQETQYF. CDR3 sequence (DNA): TGTGCCATCAGCGGGACCAGACAAGAGACCCAGTACTTC.

V is TRBV12-3 or TRBV12-4 and J is TRBJ1-1; D gene uncertain. The V end lost 6 bases, the J end lost 3 bases, and 11 bases lay between the germline ends. This CDR3 comprises 13 residues. CDR3 protein: CASRAHLDTEAFF. The CDR3 nucleotides read TGTGCCAGCAGGGCTCATTTGGACACTGAAGCTTTCTTT.

This clone was found a few times. J is TRBJ2-7 and V is TRBV5-1; 8 bases align to TRBD2. CDR3 length: 17 residues. V trimming: 2 bases; J trimming: 3 bases; junction bases outside the gene matches: 13. Germline-derived CDR1 and CDR2 are SGHRS and YFSETQ. The CDR3 bases are TGCGCCAGCAGCTTATCTTACGGGACTAGAATCAACTACGAGCAGTACTTC. It is translated as CASSLSYGTRINYEQYF.

The V and J genes are TRBV5-6 and TRBJ2-5; 7 bases map to TRBD1. With V trimmed by 0 bases and J by 5 bases, 7 bases remained unmatched. Germline lookup yields CDR1 SGHDT and CDR2 YYEEEE. CDR3 length: 15 amino acids. The CDR3, as DNA: TGTGCCAGCAGCTTGGGACAGGGAACGGGGGAGACCCAGTACTTC. This encodes CASSLGQGTGETQYF.

The chain combines TRBV7-2 with TRBJ2-4; D is perhaps TRBD1 or TRBD2 (5 bases each). The ends were cut back, 1 base at V and 0 bases at J, with 13 bases in the middle. CDR1 and CDR2 (germline): SGHTA, FQGNSA. The CDR3 covers 17 residues. In DNA form, the CDR3 reads TGTGCCAGCAGCTTAGGGGGGAGCCCCATAGCCAAAAACATTCAGTACTTC. Residues: CASSLGGSPIAKNIQYF.

CDR3 bases: TGTGCCAGCAAAGGGAGCAGAGGGGCGTCCTACGAGCAGTACTTC. It specifies CASKGSRGASYEQYF. The chain recombines TRBV2 with TRBJ2-7; D may correspond to TRBD1 or TRBD2 (5 bases each). Germline CDR1 is SNHLY and CDR2 is FYNNEI. Trimming cost V 7 bases and J 1 base, with 17 bases left between them. CDR3 size: 15 residues.

This sequence joins TRBV18 and TRBJ2-6; D gene uncertain. Trimming left V 1 base short and J 3 bases short, with 1 base between. Germline V gene data show CDR1 as KGHSH and CDR2 as LQKENI. This CDR3 has 13 residues. The CDR3 region has the DNA TGTGCCAGCTCACCACGTGGGGCCAACGTCCTGACTTTC. This gives the protein CASSPRGANVLTF. Full variable domain (outside the CDR3, taken from reference TRBV18 and TRBJ2-6): NAGVMQNPRHLVRRRGQEARLRCSPMKGHSHVYWYRQLPEEGLKFMVYLQKENIIDESGMPKERFSAEFPKEGPSILRIQQVVRGDSAAYFCASSPRGANVLTFGAGSRLTVL.

The chain has TRBV5-1 and TRBJ2-2; D is perhaps TRBD1 or TRBD2 (5 bases each). Germline loops: CDR1 SGHRS, CDR2 YFSETQ. The length of the CDR3 is 17 residues. Trimming took 4 bases from V and 3 from J, leaving 19 bases between them. CDR3 loop: CASSATRDRHDTGELFF. CDR3 sequence (DNA): TGCGCCAGCAGCGCAACCAGGGACCGCCACGACACCGGGGAGCTGTTTTTT.

The chain combines TRBV27 with TRBJ1-1; 11 bases map to TRBD1. This CDR3 contains 15 residues. After removal of 5 bases from V and 5 bases from J, the junction contained 7 bases not matched to a gene. The germline V gene encodes CDR1 MNHEY and CDR2 SMNVEV (reference sequence). CDR3 residues: CASSPGQGAGTEAFF. The CDR3 DNA is TGTGCCAGCAGTCCCGGACAGGGGGCGGGAACTGAAGCTTTCTTT.

This clone was counted many times. V usage is TRBV10-1 and J usage is TRBJ1-1; D is possibly TRBD1 (6 bases). Per germline, CDR1 WNHNN and CDR2 SYGVQD (reference sequence). This CDR3 has 12 amino acids. V shed 6 bases and J shed 4 bases, with 9 bases lying between them. CDR3 nucleotide sequence: TGCGCCAGCAGAAGACAGGCCACTGAAGCTTTCTTT. Protein product: CASRRQATEAFF.

V usage is TRBV7-9 and J usage is TRBJ1-1; possible D gene TRBD1, 5 bases. The germline V gene encodes CDR1 SEHNR and CDR2 FQNEAQ (reference sequence). The V and J ends lost 5 bases and 6 bases respectively, with 13 bases between them. The CDR3 has 13 residues. The CDR3 sequence: CASSRPQGPEAFF. In DNA form, the CDR3 reads TGTGCCAGCAGCCGACCGCAGGGACCTGAAGCTTTCTTT.

The chain joins TRBV19 to TRBJ2-1; D tentatively fits TRBD1 or TRBD2 (5 bases each). The CDR3 is 14 residues long. The V end was cut by 6 bases, the J end by 6 bases, with 15 bases between. Germline values: CDR1 LNHDA, CDR2 SQIVND (reference sequence). CDR3 nucleotides: TGTGCCAGTAGCCCACAATCAGGGAGCAATGAGCAGTTCTTC. This gives the protein CASSPQSGSNEQFF.

This clone was counted once. The chain combines TRBV9 with TRBJ2-1, with D possibly being TRBD1 or TRBD2 (5 bases each). The germline V gene encodes CDR1 SGDLS and CDR2 YYNGEE. The CDR3 spans 13 residues. V lost 4 bases and J lost 9, with 14 bases in between. The CDR3 bases are TGTGCCAGCAGCTCCGGGACCCACTTTGAGCAGTTCTTC. Translating it yields CASSSGTHFEQFF.

CDR3 region: CASSVTGNSYEQYF. CDR3 sequence (DNA): TGTGCCAGCAGCGTCACAGGGAACTCCTACGAGCAGTACTTC. V usage is TRBV9 and J usage is TRBJ2-7, with TRBD1 as a possible D gene (6 bases). Trimming took 2 bases from V and 0 from J, leaving 9 bases between them. The germline CDR1 and CDR2 sequences are SGDLS and YYNGEE. The CDR3 extends over 14 amino acids. Complete variable domain (other parts from reference TRBV9 and TRBJ2-7): DSGVTQTPKHLITATGQRVTLRCSPRSGDLSVYWYQQSLDQGLQFLIQYYNGEERAKGNILERFSAQQFPDLHSELNLSSLELGDSALYFCASSVTGNSYEQYFGPGTRLTVT.